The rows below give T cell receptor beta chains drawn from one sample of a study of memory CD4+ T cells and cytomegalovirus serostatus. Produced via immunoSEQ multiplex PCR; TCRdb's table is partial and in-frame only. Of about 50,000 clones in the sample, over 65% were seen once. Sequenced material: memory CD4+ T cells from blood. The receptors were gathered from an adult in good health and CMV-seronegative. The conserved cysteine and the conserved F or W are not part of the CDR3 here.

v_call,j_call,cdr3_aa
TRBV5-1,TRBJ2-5,ASSSSGGAVRETQY
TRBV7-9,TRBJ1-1,ASSLEGGTRWAEAF
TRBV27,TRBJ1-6,ASSKGQGGSPLH
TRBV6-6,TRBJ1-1,ATTTGGNTEAF
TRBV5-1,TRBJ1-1,ASSGGFSEAF
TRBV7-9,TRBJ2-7,ASSPGEGRY
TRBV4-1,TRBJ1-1,ASSQDHTVEAF
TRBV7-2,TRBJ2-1,ASRRGASEQF
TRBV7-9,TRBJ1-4,ASSRGQGRGTNEKLF
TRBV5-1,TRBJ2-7,ASSLFDQGGYEQY
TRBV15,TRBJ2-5,ATSRDTSGETQY
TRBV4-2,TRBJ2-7,ASSQDNPSSGGAYEQY
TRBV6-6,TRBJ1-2,ASSPPTGQGLDGYT
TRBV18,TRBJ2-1,ASSPDQSSYNEQF
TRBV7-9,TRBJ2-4,ASSLVGAKNIQY
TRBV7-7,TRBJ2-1,ASSLDWINEQF
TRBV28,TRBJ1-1,ASSSGANTEAF
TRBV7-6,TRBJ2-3,ASSPKIQGGASTDTQY
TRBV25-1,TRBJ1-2,ASSESQGGPTYGYT
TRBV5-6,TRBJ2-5,ASSLASATGTWY
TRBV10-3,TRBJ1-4,AISESFEKLF
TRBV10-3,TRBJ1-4,AITQDLQGEKLF
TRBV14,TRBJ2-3,ASSQDRRLAGGLRGVTDTQY
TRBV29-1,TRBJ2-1,SVERGSSSYNEQF
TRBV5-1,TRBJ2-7,ASSLTGGYEQY
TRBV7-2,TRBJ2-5,ASSPHETQY
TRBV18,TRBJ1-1,ASSPGQSNTEAF
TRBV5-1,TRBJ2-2,ASIVRPGDTGELF
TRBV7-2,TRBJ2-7,ASSLDLVNEQY
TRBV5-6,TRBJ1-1,ASSVDRVSLREAF
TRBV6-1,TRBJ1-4,ASSPIGASNEKLF
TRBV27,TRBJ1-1,ASSLSGGLTRSTEAF
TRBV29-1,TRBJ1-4,SVEVHVNEKLF
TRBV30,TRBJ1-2,ASQRRDRAF
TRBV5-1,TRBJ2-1,ASSTSGTEWDEQF
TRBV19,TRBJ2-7,ASTRRASSSFENEQY
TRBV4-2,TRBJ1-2,ASSQDAYGYT
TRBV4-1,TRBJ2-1,ASSQDRERVSGGANEQF
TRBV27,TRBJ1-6,ASSLEGRGLGSPLH
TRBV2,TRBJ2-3,TSTQGRNQDTQY